This T cell receptor (beta chain) emerged from a study of shared clonotypes between healthy human individuals (dated by TCRdb to about 2020). General notes on the study: The cohort comprised a couple of women and a few men aged 18 to 49 years. Per donor, three plates each were used for CD4 naive and CD4 memory, two for CD8 naive, and one for CD8 memory. The study deeply sequenced blood TCR repertoires of five healthy adults to estimate repertoire size and the extent of clonotype sharing between individuals. To increase sequencing depth and limit assay-specific biases, TCR repertoire library preparation and sequencing were carried out by different laboratories using diverse techniques. Between about 0.85 and 10 billion PBMCs per donor were obtained by leukapheresis.

CDR1 and CDR2 (GTSNPN, SVGIG) derive from the germline V gene (reference sequence). The junction carries 11 bases between V and J, which are trimmed by 2 bases and 3 bases respectively. The CDR3, from cysteine to phenylalanine, totals 14 residues. The entry retains the CDR3 DNA only, 42 bases that are in frame from base 1. Using the deep immunoSEQ assay, TCR CDR3 regions were amplified from genomic DNA by multiplex PCR. Genomic DNA extracted from each cell subset was distributed evenly over all wells of several immunoSEQ 96-well plates, and each plate served as one replicate. For sorted subsets, each replicate PCR was loaded with 200 ng genomic DNA, equivalent to about 30,000 T cell genomes. The purified libraries were quantified using a Qubit 3.0 fluorometer, sized with a Bioanalyzer 2100, and then quantified again using the KAPA Library Quantification kit. Every immunoSEQ 96-well plate was sequenced on a dedicated single-read 150-cycle Illumina NextSeq 550 flow cell. In the source study's methods: The immunoSEQ output contained only junctional sequences without quality scores, so filtering could not match that applied to full-length reads. Sequences were annotated with PyIR, a Python wrapper for IgBLAST v1.9, and V/J genes and CDR3 were assigned using IMGT germline references. Any read was removed if the V/J assignment was weak (E-value above 1e-6), the CDR3 was missing, or the read contained stop codons, out-of-frame junctions, or ambiguous translated residues. V3J clonotypes were defined by identical inferred V gene, J gene, and CDR3 amino acid sequence. To compute the percentage overlap between repertoires, the number of shared unique clonotypes was divided by the size of the smaller repertoire. Three approaches were used to assess repertoire richness: RTK rarefaction, the Chao1 estimator, and Recon v2.1 estimates of unobserved clonotypes. Generation probabilities were computed with OLGA for all TCRbeta clonotypes obtained by the gDNA method from several donors. TCRdb retrieved this table from immuneACCESS and kept in-frame rearrangements only. Not all clones are present; in checked studies, unresolved V genes account for under half, and no reason is known for the remainder. That table furnishes V, J and clone size, whereas the DNA furnished D and trimming. This sample holds about 1.5 million clones; more than 95% were observed only once. Of the sample, about 1% is held by the ten largest clones.

In regard to this clone: Its antigen remains unidentified. The record has no base qualities; no much larger clone is one base away.

The donors were healthy, HIV-negative adults with no recently reported acute infections or vaccinations. Every donor was a Caucasian adult residing in Nashville, Tennessee, USA. CD4+ T cells were enriched by magnetic negative selection, after which naive cells were positively selected on CD45RA and the negative fraction was taken as the memory subset. Blood was obtained by leukapheresis, after which PBMCs were separated by Ficoll-Histopaque density gradient centrifugation and cryopreserved in liquid nitrogen vapor phase. Purity and quantity of every magnetically sorted T cell population were checked by analytical flow cytometry. Genomic DNA was isolated from every sorted fraction and measured by UV absorbance on a Nanodrop 2000c. Overall study outcomes, separate from this receptor: Larger estimated clonotype richness was generally found for naive subsets than for memory subsets. The small number of donors limited the genetic and exposure-history diversity represented. Sampling was restricted to blood, and TCR repertoires in tissue are likely to differ from TCR repertoires in blood. Compared with non-shared clonotypes, the clonotypes found in all four sorted-subset donors had higher generation probabilities. Rarefaction of sorted-subset datasets indicated incomplete sequencing despite the large sequencing depth. Across a few donors, approximately 4.6% of naive CD4, around 3.5% of naive CD8, 2% to 2.5% of memory CD4, and roughly 0.4% of memory CD8 clonotypes were shared. Pairwise subsampling indicated that sequencing depth was expected to affect the degree of clonotype sharing among donors.

The clonotype was recovered from a man in his thirties or forties in good health. Sequenced sample: naive CD4+ T cells sorted from blood. The sample's cell subset or site, from its label and the paper: CD45RA+ positively selected. The rearranged segments are TRBV30 and TRBJ1-3; the D gene is perhaps TRBD1, on 5 matching bases. The CDR3 region reads CAWSSGTLGNTIYF. The DNA reads TGTGCCTGGAGTTCGGGGACTCTTGGAAACACCATATATTTT.